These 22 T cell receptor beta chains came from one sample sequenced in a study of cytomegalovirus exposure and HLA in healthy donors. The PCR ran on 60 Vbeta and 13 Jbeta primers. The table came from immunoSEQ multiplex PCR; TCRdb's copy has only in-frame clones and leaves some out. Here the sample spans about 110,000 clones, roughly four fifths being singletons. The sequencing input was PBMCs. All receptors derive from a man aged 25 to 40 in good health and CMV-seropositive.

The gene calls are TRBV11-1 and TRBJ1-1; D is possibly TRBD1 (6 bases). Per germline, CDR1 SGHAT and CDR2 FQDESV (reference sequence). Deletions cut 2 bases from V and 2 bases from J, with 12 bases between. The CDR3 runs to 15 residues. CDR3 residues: CASSLLGARNTEAFF. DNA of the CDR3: TGTGCCAGCAGCTTACTGGGGGCGCGTAACACTGAAGCTTTCTTT.

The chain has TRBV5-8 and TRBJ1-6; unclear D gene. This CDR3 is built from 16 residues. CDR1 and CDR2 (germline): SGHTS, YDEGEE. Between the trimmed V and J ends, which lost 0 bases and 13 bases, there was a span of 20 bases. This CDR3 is CASSLVVGDPIVPLHF. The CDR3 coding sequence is TGTGCCAGCAGCTTGGTGGTGGGAGACCCTATAGTTCCCCTCCACTTT.

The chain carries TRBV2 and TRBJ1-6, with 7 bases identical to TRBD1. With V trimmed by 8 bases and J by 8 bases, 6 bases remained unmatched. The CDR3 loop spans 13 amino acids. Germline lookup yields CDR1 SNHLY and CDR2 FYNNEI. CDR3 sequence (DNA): TGTGCCAGCGTAGGGGACAGTGATTCACCCCTCCACTTT. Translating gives CASVGDSDSPLHF.

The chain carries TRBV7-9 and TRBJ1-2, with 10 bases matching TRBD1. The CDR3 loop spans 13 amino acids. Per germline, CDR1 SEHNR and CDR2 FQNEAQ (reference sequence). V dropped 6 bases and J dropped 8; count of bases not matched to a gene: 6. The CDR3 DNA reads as TGTGCCAGCAGTCTTGACAGGGGGCGGGGCTACACCTTC. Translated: CASSLDRGRGYTF.

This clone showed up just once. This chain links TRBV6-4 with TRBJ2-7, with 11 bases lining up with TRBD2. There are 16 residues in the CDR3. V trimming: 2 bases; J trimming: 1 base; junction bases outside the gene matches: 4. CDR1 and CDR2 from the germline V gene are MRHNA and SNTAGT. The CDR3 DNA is TGTGCCAGCAGTGACAGCACTAGCGGGAGATCCTACGAGCAGTACGTC. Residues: CASSDSTSGRSYEQYV.

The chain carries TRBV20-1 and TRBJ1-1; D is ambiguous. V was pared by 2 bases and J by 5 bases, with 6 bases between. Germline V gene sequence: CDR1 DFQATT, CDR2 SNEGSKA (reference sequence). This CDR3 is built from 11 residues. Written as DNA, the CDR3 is TGCAGTGCTAGAACGGGGACTGAAGCTTTCTTT. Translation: CSARTGTEAFF.

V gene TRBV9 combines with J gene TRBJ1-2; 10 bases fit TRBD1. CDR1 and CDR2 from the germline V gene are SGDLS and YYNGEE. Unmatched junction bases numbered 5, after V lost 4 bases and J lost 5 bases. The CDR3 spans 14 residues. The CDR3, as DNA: TGTGCCAGCAGCACAGGGACAGGGGCGTATGGCTACACCTTC. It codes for CASSTGTGAYGYTF.

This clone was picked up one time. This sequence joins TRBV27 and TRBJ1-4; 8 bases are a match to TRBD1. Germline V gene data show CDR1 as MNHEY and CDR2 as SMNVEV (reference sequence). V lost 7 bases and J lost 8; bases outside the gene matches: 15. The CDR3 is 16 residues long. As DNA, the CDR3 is TGTGCCAGCACCTACAATCAGGGGGCAGGGCAAGAAAAACTGTTTTTT. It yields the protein CASTYNQGAGQEKLFF.

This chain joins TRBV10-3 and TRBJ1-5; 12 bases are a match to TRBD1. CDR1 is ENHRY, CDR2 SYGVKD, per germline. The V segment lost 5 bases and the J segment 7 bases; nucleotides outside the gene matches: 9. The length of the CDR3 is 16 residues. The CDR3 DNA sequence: TGTGCCATCAGTCCCGGGACAGGGGGCTTGGGACAGCCCCAGCATTTT. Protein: CAISPGTGGLGQPQHF.

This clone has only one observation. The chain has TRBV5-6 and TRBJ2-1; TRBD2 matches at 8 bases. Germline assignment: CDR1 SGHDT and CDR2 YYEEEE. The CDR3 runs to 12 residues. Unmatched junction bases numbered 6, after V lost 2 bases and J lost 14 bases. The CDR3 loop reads CASSFLAGKEFF. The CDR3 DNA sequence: TGTGCCAGCAGCTTTTTAGCGGGAAAGGAGTTCTTC.

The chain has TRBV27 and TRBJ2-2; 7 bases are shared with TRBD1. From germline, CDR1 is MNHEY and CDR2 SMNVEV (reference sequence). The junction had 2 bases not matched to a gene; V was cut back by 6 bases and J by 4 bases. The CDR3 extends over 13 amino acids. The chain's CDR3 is CASRQGTTGELFF. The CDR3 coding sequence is TGTGCCAGCAGACAGGGGACCACCGGGGAGCTGTTTTTT.

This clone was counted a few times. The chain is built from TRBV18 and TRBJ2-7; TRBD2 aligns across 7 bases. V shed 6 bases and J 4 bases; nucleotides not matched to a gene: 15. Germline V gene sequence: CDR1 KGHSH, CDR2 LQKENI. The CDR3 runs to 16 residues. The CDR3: CASSPTSDGARYEQYV. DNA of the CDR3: TGTGCCAGCTCCCCCACTAGCGACGGGGCTCGATACGAGCAGTACGTC.

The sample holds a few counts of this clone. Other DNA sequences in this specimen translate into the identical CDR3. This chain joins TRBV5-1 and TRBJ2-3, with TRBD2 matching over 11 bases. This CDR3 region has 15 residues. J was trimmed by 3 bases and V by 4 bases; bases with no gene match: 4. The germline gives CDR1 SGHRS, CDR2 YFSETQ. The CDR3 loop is CASSPLAGGTDTQYF. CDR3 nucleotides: TGCGCCAGCAGCCCCCTAGCGGGAGGAACAGATACGCAGTATTTT. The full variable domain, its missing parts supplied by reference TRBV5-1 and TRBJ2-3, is KAGVTQTPRYLIKTRGQQVTLSCSPISGHRSVSWYQQTPGQGLQFLFEYFSETQRNKGNFPGRFSGRQFSNSRSEMNVSTLELGDSALYLCASSPLAGGTDTQYFGPGTRLTVL.

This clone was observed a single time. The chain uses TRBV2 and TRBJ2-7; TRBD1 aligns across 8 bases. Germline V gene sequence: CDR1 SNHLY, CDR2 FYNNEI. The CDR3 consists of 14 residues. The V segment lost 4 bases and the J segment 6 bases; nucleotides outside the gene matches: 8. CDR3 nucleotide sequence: TGTGCCAGCAGTGGAACAGGGGGGTTGAGCGAGCAGTACTTC. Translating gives CASSGTGGLSEQYF.

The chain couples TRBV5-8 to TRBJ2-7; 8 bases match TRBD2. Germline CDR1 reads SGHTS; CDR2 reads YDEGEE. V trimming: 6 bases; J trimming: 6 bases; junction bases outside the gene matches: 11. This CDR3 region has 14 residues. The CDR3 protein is CASTVVAGLLEQYV. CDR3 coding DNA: TGTGCCAGCACCGTCGTAGCGGGGCTTCTCGAGCAGTACGTC.

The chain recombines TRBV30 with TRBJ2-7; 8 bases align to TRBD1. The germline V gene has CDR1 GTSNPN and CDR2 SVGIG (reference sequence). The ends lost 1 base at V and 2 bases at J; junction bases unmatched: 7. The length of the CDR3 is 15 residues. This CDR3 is CAWSGARQGTYEQYF. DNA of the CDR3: TGTGCCTGGAGTGGAGCCCGACAGGGGACCTACGAGCAGTACTTC. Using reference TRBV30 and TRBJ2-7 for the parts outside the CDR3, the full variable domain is SQTIHQWPATLVQPVGSPLSLECTVEGTSNPNLYWYRQAAGRGLQLLFYSVGIGQISSEVPQNLSASRPQDRQFILSSKKLLLSDSGFYLCAWSGARQGTYEQYFGPGTRLTVT.

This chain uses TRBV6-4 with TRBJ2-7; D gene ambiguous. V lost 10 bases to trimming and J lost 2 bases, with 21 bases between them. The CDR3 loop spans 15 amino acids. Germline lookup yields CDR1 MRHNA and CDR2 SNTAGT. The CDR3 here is CANPIPAGLAYEQYV. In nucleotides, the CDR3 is TGTGCCAACCCTATCCCGGCAGGTCTTGCCTACGAGCAGTACGTC.

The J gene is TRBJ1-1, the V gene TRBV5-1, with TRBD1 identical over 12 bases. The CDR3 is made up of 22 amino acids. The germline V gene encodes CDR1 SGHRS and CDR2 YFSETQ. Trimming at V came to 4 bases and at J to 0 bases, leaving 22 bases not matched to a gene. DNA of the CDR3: TGCGCCAGCAGCCTAGGCAGGGACAGGGGGCAGTGGACCGCCCCTATGAACACTGAAGCTTTCTTT. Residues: CASSLGRDRGQWTAPMNTEAFF.

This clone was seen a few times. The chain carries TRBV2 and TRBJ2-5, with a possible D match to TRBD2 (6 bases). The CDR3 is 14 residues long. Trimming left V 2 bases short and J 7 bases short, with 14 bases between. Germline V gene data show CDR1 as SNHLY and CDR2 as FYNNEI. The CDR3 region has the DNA TGTGCCAGCAGTGAAATGGGGGGAGAAGGGACCCAGTACTTC. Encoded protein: CASSEMGGEGTQYF.

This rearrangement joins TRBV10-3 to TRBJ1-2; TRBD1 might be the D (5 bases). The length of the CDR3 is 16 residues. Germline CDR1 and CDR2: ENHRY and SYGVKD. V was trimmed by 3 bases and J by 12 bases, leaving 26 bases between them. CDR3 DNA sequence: TGTGCCATCAGTGACTATGGGGGGTCCACCTCGCGGGTGAACACCTTC. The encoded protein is CAISDYGGSTSRVNTF.

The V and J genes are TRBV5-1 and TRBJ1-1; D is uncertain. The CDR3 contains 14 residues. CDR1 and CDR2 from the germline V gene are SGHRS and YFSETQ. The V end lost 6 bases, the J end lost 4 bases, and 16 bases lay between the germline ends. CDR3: CASTGEAFSTEAFF. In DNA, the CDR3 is TGCGCCAGCACCGGCGAGGCTTTCTCCACTGAAGCTTTCTTT.

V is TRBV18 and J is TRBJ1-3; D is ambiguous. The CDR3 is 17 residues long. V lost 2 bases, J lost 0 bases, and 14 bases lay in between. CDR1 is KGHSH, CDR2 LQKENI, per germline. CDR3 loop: CASSPKTDDFSGNTIYF. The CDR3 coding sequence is TGTGCCAGCTCACCAAAGACTGACGACTTCTCTGGAAACACCATATATTTT.